The present TCR beta chain was sequenced within a study of shared clonotypes between healthy human individuals. Study-level background: The donors, a couple of women and a few men, were aged 18 to 49. Overall study findings and caveats: Even with large depth, rarefaction showed that sorted-subset sequencing was incomplete. For naive CD4 cells, 5% to 6.5% of clonotypes were shared across a few donors.

CD45RA-negative memory and CD45RA+ naive subsets were split from the CD4+ cells. Method: immunoSEQ multiplex PCR; TCRdb's copy keeps in-frame clones and lacks some. The data show around 700,000 clones, with about 78% seen just once and 1.5% to 2% held by the top ten. For this clone: Its antigen is currently unknown.

The germline V gene encodes CDR1 SSHAT and CDR2 FNYEAQ (reference sequence). CDR3 size: 14 residues. V was cut by 5 bases and J by 1 base, with 11 bases left in between. This receptor was identified in a woman in her twenties or thirties in good health. The chain is built from TRBV7-7 and TRBJ2-5; a weak D match, TRBD2 (5 bases). Sequenced input: memory CD4+ T cells sorted from blood. As for subset: CD45RA-negative fraction. CDR3: CASSRPGSQETQYF. CDR3 nucleotides: TGTGCCAGCAGCCGACCGGGATCCCAAGAGACCCAGTACTTC.